A single sample gave rise to the 21 T cell receptor beta chains below, sequenced in a study of blood T cell repertoires in COVID-19. The method was immunoSEQ multiplex PCR; TCRdb's version includes in-frame clones alone and lacks a portion of them. The table records about 300,000 clones, 80% to 90% of them present only once. The sample was PBMCs or T cells enriched from blood (not recorded which). Every receptor here comes from a man aged 30-40 years who had recovered from COVID-19.

The chain links TRBV7-2 to TRBJ2-7; D is undetermined. The CDR3 is 13 amino acids. The germline V gene encodes CDR1 SGHTA and CDR2 FQGNSA. Trimming shortened V by 9 bases and J by 2 bases, and 14 bases separated the two germline ends. The CDR3 region is CASSQSVTYEQYF. The CDR3 nucleotides are TGTGCCAGTTCCCAGTCAGTTACCTACGAGCAGTACTTC.

V and J are TRBV19 and TRBJ1-4; 9 nucleotides match TRBD1. V was clipped by 3 bases and J by 7 bases; unmatched bases: 12. The germline CDR1 and CDR2 sequences are LNHDA and SQIVND (reference sequence). The CDR3 is 17 amino acids. The CDR3 bases are TGTGCCAGTAGTATCCCAAGAAGAACAGGGGGCGGTGAAAAACTGTTTTTT. It is translated as CASSIPRRTGGGEKLFF.

This rearrangement joins TRBV7-2 to TRBJ1-6, with D possibly matching TRBD1 (6 bases). V lost 5 bases and J lost 10, with 18 bases in between. Germline V gene data show CDR1 as SGHTA and CDR2 as FQGNSA. This CDR3 spans 15 amino acids. The CDR3 is CASSRLGRGNSPLHF. CDR3 bases: TGTGCCAGCAGCCGCTTAGGCAGGGGAAACTCACCCCTCCACTTT.

This chain uses TRBV5-5 with TRBJ1-4; TRBD1 aligns across 9 bases. V lost 0 bases, J lost 8 bases, and 5 bases stayed unmatched. CDR1 is SGHKS and CDR2 is YYEKEE in the germline V gene (reference sequence). The CDR3 contains 15 residues. DNA of the CDR3: TGTGCCAGCAGCTTGGTGGGACAGGGTGGGGAAAAACTGTTTTTT. It is translated as CASSLVGQGGEKLFF.

The chain carries TRBV6-5 and TRBJ1-5; TRBD1 agrees at 7 bases. Per germline, CDR1 MNHEY and CDR2 SVGAGI. V was pared by 8 bases and J by 0 bases, with 7 bases of the junction left unmatched. The CDR3 loop spans 15 amino acids. CDR3 nucleotides: TGTGCCAGCGGTAGGACAGGCAATAGCAATCAGCCCCAGCATTTT. Translating it yields CASGRTGNSNQPQHF.

For the CDR3, the DNA is TGTGCCACCAGTGATGGGGAGGCCAAAAACATTCAGTACTTC. Its protein is CATSDGEAKNIQYF. J is TRBJ2-4 and V is TRBV24-1; weak D call: TRBD2 (5 bases). Per the germline V gene, CDR1 is KGHDR and CDR2 is SFDVKD. V was pared by 3 bases and J by 1 base, with 6 bases between. The CDR3 extends over 14 amino acids.

The chain is built from TRBV11-2 and TRBJ2-3, with D unresolved. Germline V gives CDR1 SGHAT, CDR2 FQNNGV. The length of the CDR3 is 13 residues. Trimming removed 3 bases at V and 4 bases at J, with 8 bases between. CDR3 protein: CASSLLTSDTQYF. DNA of the CDR3: TGTGCCAGCAGCTTGTTGACTTCAGATACGCAGTATTTT.

V usage is TRBV2 and J usage is TRBJ1-5, with TRBD1 matching 7 bases. The CDR3 extends over 16 amino acids. The junction had 10 bases not matched to a gene; V was cut back by 4 bases and J by 4 bases. Germline V lookup: CDR1 SNHLY, CDR2 FYNNEI. This CDR3 is CASSGQTGLRNQPQHF. The CDR3 nucleotides are TGTGCCAGCAGTGGCCAGACAGGGCTGCGGAATCAGCCCCAGCATTTT.

The chain has TRBV28 and TRBJ1-1; D is unresolved. Germline V gives CDR1 MDHEN, CDR2 SYDVKM. CDR3 length equals 13 residues. V was shortened by 7 bases and J by 1 base, with 10 bases between the two germline ends. CDR3 residues: CASIYQKNTEAFF. CDR3 nucleotides: TGTGCCAGCATATATCAGAAGAACACTGAAGCTTTCTTT.

This chain uses TRBV4-1 with TRBJ2-7; 9 bases are a match to TRBD1. The germline V gene encodes CDR1 MGHRA and CDR2 YSYEKL. CDR3 length: 15 residues. V shed 3 bases, J shed 5 bases, and the junction held 8 bases outside the gene matches. CDR3 amino acids: CASSHTGTGPHEQYF. The CDR3 bases are TGCGCCAGCAGCCATACCGGGACAGGGCCCCACGAGCAGTACTTC.

The rearrangement uses TRBV21-1 and TRBJ2-1; the table gives TRBD2 as D, unverified against the DNA. TRBV21-1 is a pseudogene segment. The CDR3 sequence is 19 residues long. The CDR3 DNA sequence: TGTGCCAGCAGCTTCTATCCGGGACTAGCGGGAGGGCTTTCCAATGAGCAGTTCTTC. Protein sequence: CASSFYPGLAGGLSNEQFF.

The chain employs TRBV14 and TRBJ2-7; possibly TRBD2 for D (7 bases). With 4 bases removed from V and 5 bases from J, the gap between germline ends came to 21 bases. From germline, CDR1 is SGHDN and CDR2 FVKESK. The CDR3 covers 16 residues. The CDR3, as DNA: TGTGCCAGCAGCCCTCCCTTAGGGGGGGGCGACGACGAGCAGTACTTC. This encodes CASSPPLGGGDDEQYF.

This clone came up a few times. This rearrangement joins TRBV10-2 to TRBJ2-1; TRBD2 matches at 11 bases. The CDR3 consists of 17 residues. In germline, CDR1 is WSHSY, CDR2 SAAADI. The V segment lost 7 bases and the J segment 8 bases; nucleotides outside the gene matches: 16. The CDR3 sequence is CASKGLAGGPRRDEQFF. CDR3 nucleotides: TGCGCCAGCAAGGGGCTAGCGGGAGGCCCGCGAAGGGATGAGCAGTTCTTC.

V and J are TRBV30 and TRBJ2-1; D might be TRBD2 (5 bases). Germline assignment: CDR1 GTSNPN and CDR2 SVGIG (reference sequence). Trimming shortened V by 3 bases and J by 7 bases, and 10 bases separated the two germline ends. The CDR3 is 12 residues long. The DNA of the CDR3 is TGTGCCTGGAGCCTGGGAGAAAATGAGCAGTTCTTC. Translation: CAWSLGENEQFF.

The gene calls are TRBV25-1 and TRBJ1-1; D unresolved. Trimming removed 2 bases from V and 5 bases from J, with 9 bases in between. Germline V gene sequence: CDR1 MGHDK, CDR2 SYGVNS. This CDR3 comprises 13 residues. This CDR3 reads CASSELIRTEAFF. The CDR3 DNA reads as TGTGCCAGCAGTGAACTTATACGGACTGAAGCTTTCTTT.

Written as DNA, the CDR3 is TGTGCCACCAGCGCGCGGGTCCCGCAGGATACGCAGTATTTT. Protein sequence: CATSARVPQDTQYF. The J gene is TRBJ2-3, the V gene TRBV24-1; the D gene is possibly TRBD2 (5 bases). The CDR3 sequence is 14 residues long. Trimming stripped 7 bases from V and 6 bases from J, with 16 bases between. Germline V CDR1 and CDR2: KGHDR, SFDVKD.

This clone was seen once. The rearrangement links TRBV20-1 to TRBJ2-3; 12 bases fit TRBD2. V lost 3 bases to trimming and J lost 6 bases; unmatched junction nucleotides: 4. The length of the CDR3 is 14 residues. CDR1 DFQATT and CDR2 SNEGSKA come from the germline V gene (reference sequence). The CDR3 protein is CSASRLAGADTQYF. The CDR3 DNA sequence: TGCAGTGCTAGTCGACTAGCGGGGGCCGATACGCAGTATTTT.

The gene calls are TRBV28 and TRBJ1-1; D is perhaps TRBD1 (5 bases). V was shortened by 4 bases and J by 1 base, with 10 bases between the two germline ends. The CDR3 is 14 amino acids. Germline V CDR1 and CDR2: MDHEN, SYDVKM. The CDR3 loop is CASSSSGGNTEAFF. In nucleotides, the CDR3 is TGTGCCAGCAGTTCCTCCGGGGGGAACACTGAAGCTTTCTTT.

V and J are TRBV6-5 and TRBJ1-2, with TRBD1 identical over 7 bases. The ends lost 5 bases at V and 9 bases at J; junction bases unmatched: 3. Per the germline V gene, CDR1 is MNHEY and CDR2 is SVGAGI. The CDR3 loop spans 11 amino acids. Here the CDR3 reads CASSLGQSYTF. In DNA form, the CDR3 reads TGTGCCAGCAGTCTGGGACAGAGCTACACCTTC.

The rearrangement joins TRBV27 to TRBJ2-7; the D gene is possibly TRBD2 (6 bases). Trimming took off 6 bases at V and 0 bases at J, with 21 bases between the two ends. This CDR3 spans 17 amino acids. CDR1 MNHEY and CDR2 SMNVEV come from the germline V gene (reference sequence). CDR3 in amino acids: CASSVILSRDSSYEQYF. As DNA, the CDR3 is TGTGCCAGCAGCGTAATCCTCTCCCGGGACTCCTCCTACGAGCAGTACTTC.

The chain employs TRBV4-1 and TRBJ1-5; TRBD1 matches 10 bases. The V and J ends lost 0 bases and 5 bases, in that order; junction bases with no gene match: 16. The CDR3 contains 20 residues. Germline CDR1 MGHRA, CDR2 YSYEKL. Here the CDR3 DNA reads TGCGCCAGCAGCCAAGATCGGGTGACAGGGGGCACTATTTTCTATCAGCCCCAGCATTTT. Translating gives CASSQDRVTGGTIFYQPQHF.